Listed here is a single T cell receptor beta chain. Its cognate antigen has yet to be identified. No much larger clone exists at a distance of one base, and base qualities are not known. The sample belongs to a study of cytotoxic CD8 clonotypes in ibrutinib-treated CLL (dated by TCRdb to the early 2020s). The study in broad terms: In this cohort, some 16 patients were treatment-naive and approximately twelve were relapsed/refractory, while about 18 had unmutated IGHV. Patients were still on ibrutinib when every remission and progressive disease sample was collected. Longitudinal samples were obtainable from about 30% of the roughly 90 participants in the trial. Cryopreserved peripheral blood mononuclear cells were obtained before treatment, at response, and at either sustained remission or disease progression. Responses were partial in around 25 patients and complete in 2; after median about 5.5 years follow-up, about 15 stayed in remission and approximately twelve progressed. Samples averaged approximately 250,000 productive templates and around 91,000 productive rearrangements. Response samples were taken after a median of around 13 months on treatment, ranging from about 6 to 40 months.

The time point label on this specimen signifies: less than 30 months on ibrutinib. Approximately 2 micrograms of genomic DNA were extracted from cryopreserved PBMCs for TCR beta library preparation. Longitudinal blood samples from CLL patients on ibrutinib monotherapy were analyzed using high-throughput TCR beta sequencing. Patients were enrolled in a phase 2 open-label single-center ibrutinib monotherapy trial. Taken from cysteine to phenylalanine, the CDR3 has 15 residues. CDR3 DNA is the only sequence kept; it has 45 bases, read in frame from the first base. The germline V end is reduced by 10 bases and the J end by 2 bases; junction bases left unmatched: 13. CDR1 ENHRY and CDR2 SYGVKD were looked up in the germline V gene. Broader findings and caveats from the paper: Clonality rose at ibrutinib response, remained stable during sustained remission, and dropped back toward baseline at progression. Public clonotypes were found to be uncommon and were observed to contract or remain stable during treatment; the increase in clonality was shown to reflect expansion of private clonotypes at ibrutinib response. Sampling times were not matched between patients in sustained remission and patients whose disease was progressing, and lymph node repertoires were not examined. At baseline, clonality was higher than in age-matched healthy donors and showed a strong correlation with circulating CD8+ T-cell counts.

On a MiSeq, deep resolution sequencing aimed for a depth between 1 in 1 million and 1 in 200,000 T cells, with each clonotype covered around 9.2x on average. The immunoSEQ hsTCRB Kit was used to generate the TCR beta libraries. From the authors' description of their analysis: The data were analyzed with ImmunoSEQ Analyzer and ImmunoSEQ Data Assistant, and V, D and J gene assignments followed IMGT definitions. Clonality was computed as one minus normalized Shannon entropy of productive rearrangement frequencies, ranging from 0 to 1. Only overrepresented clonotypes making up at least 0.05% of the repertoire of each patient were included in the public clonotype analysis. Repertoires from 10 to 15 age-matched healthy donors in immuneACCESS were used as clonality controls. Here the immuneACCESS table is served through TCRdb, limited to in-frame sequences with V and J called. Missing clones are a known gap in these copies; in checked studies unresolved V genes cover under half, and the rest lacks a known reason. That table supplies the V and J calls and clone size; D and trimming were determined from the DNA. The sample profile shows about 200,000 clones; around 72% of them were found once. 10% to 15% of the sample is in the top ten clones.

The sample was PBMCs, taken after 24 months of ibrutinib treatment. This receptor chain uses TRBV10-3 and TRBJ2-7, with TRBD1 matching 8 junction bases. This clonotype originated in a human donor with chronic lymphocytic leukemia. The CDR3 region: CASTAPGTGTYEQYF. The bases are TGTGCCAGCACAGCACCCGGGACAGGTACCTACGAGCAGTACTTC.